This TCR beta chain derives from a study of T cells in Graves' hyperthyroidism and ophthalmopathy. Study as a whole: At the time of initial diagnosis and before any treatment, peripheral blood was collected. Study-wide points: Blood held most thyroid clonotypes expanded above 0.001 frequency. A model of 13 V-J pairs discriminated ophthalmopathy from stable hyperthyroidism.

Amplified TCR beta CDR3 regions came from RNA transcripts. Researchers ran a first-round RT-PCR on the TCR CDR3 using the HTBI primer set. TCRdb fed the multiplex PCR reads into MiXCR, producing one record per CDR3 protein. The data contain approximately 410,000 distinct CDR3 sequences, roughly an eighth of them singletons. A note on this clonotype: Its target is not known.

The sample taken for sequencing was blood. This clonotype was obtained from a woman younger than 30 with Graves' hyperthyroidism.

CDR3 nucleotides: TGCAGTGCTCCGGACAGGACGGTAACTAACTATGGCTACACCTTC. Residues: CSAPDRTVTNYGYTF. The chain has TRBV20-1 and TRBJ1-2, with 7 positions matching TRBD1. V gave up 5 bases and J gave up 0 bases; unmatched junction bases: 9. CDR1 is DFQATT and CDR2 is SNEGSKA in the germline V gene (reference sequence). CDR3 length: 15 residues.